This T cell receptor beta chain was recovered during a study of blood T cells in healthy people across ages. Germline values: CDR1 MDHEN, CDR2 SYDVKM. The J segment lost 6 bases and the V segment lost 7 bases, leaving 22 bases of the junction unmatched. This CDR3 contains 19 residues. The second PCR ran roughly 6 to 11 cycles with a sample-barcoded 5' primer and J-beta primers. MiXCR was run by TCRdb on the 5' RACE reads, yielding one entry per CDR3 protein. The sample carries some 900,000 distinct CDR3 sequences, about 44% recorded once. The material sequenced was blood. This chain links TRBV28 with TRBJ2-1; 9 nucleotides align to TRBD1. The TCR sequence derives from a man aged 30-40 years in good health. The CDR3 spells CASTLLRDRAQRGSNEQFF. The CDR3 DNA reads TGTGCCAGCACCCTACTTCGGGACAGGGCTCAACGGGGGTCCAATGAGCAGTTCTTC.